This T cell receptor (beta chain) was identified during a study of beta chain features in type 1 diabetes. Study at large: No age, gender or cell yield differences were seen between patients and healthy donors.

The study reverse transcribed the entire isolated RNA, so it sequenced expressed TCRB transcripts. Read totals for stem cell-like memory T cell samples averaged roughly 910,000. Method: immunoSEQ multiplex PCR; TCRdb's copy keeps in-frame clones and lacks some. Among roughly 120,000 clones listed, under 40% were seen once. There was one heparinised blood draw per donor, averaging approximately 120 mL. This clone was observed a few times. The CDR3 contains 13 residues. V was clipped by 5 bases and J by 2 bases; unmatched bases: 0. Germline CDR1 GTSNPN, CDR2 SVGIG (reference sequence). This rearrangement joins TRBV30 to TRBJ2-1; 10 positions agree with TRBD2. This clonotype was sampled from a woman aged 18-29 years in good health. The sequencing sample was made of stem cell memory CD4+ T cells from blood. CDR3 sequence: CAWGLAAYNEQFF. In DNA, the CDR3 is TGTGCCTGGGGACTAGCGGCCTACAATGAGCAGTTCTTC.